This T cell receptor (beta chain) was observed in a study of cytomegalovirus exposure and HLA in healthy donors. This CDR3 comprises 13 residues. From germline, CDR1 is GTSNPN and CDR2 SVGIG (reference sequence). The V gene end was trimmed by 4 bases and the J gene end by 10 bases; junction bases not matched to a gene: 12. Clones were sequenced by immunoSEQ multiplex PCR, and TCRdb holds only the in-frame ones, with some missing. The sample carries roughly 70,000 clones, around 85% recorded once. The TCR originated in a man under 40 in good health and CMV-seronegative. Sequencing was carried out using PBMCs. The chain couples TRBV30 to TRBJ1-1, with 7 bases lining up with TRBD1. Here the CDR3 reads CAWNSRRQGGAFF. Here the CDR3 DNA reads TGTGCCTGGAATTCCCGGCGACAGGGAGGAGCTTTCTTT.